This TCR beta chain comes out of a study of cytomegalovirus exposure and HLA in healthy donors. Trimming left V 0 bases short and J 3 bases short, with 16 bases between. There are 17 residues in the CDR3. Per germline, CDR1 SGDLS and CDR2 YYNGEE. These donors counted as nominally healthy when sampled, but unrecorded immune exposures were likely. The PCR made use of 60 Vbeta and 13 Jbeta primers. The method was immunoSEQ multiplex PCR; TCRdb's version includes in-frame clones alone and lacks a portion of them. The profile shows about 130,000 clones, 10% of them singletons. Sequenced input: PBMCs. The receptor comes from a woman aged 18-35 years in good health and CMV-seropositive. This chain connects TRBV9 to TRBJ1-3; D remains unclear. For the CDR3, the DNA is TGTGCCAGCAGCGTAGATGACACGGGAGGCTATGGAAACACCATATATTTT. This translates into CASSVDDTGGYGNTIYF. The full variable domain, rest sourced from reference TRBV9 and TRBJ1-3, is DSGVTQTPKHLITATGQRVTLRCSPRSGDLSVYWYQQSLDQGLQFLIQYYNGEERAKGNILERFSAQQFPDLHSELNLSSLELGDSALYFCASSVDDTGGYGNTIYFGEGSWLTVV.